Below, 18 T cell receptor beta chains from the same sample are listed, as sequenced in a study of blood T cell repertoires in COVID-19. Sequenced by immunoSEQ multiplex PCR; TCRdb stores in-frame clones only, minus some. The sample consists of roughly 62,000 clones, around 79% of them appearing once. Sequencing input: peripheral blood. All receptors come from a man aged 55 to 70 with acute or convalescent COVID-19.

The gene calls are TRBV21-1 and TRBJ1-4. TRBV21-1 is labeled a pseudogene. This CDR3 is 15 amino acids long. CDR3 DNA: TGTGCCAGCACCCTTCGGAGTGCGGCTAATGAAAAACTGTTTTTT. This encodes CASTLRSAANEKLFF.

This sequence joins TRBV9 and TRBJ2-2; TRBD2 might be the D (5 bases). CDR1 SGDLS and CDR2 YYNGEE come from the germline V gene. V was cut by 4 bases and J by 7 bases, with 17 bases left in between. There are 15 residues in the CDR3. DNA for the CDR3: TGTGCCAGCAGCCCCCCGGGATCTTACCTCGGGGAGCTGTTTTTT. Protein sequence: CASSPPGSYLGELFF.

The V call is TRBV24-1, the J call TRBJ1-2; D is unclear. Trimming took 12 bases from V and 4 from J, leaving 14 bases between them. The CDR3 has 12 amino acids. From germline, CDR1 is KGHDR and CDR2 SFDVKD. Here the CDR3 reads CAVSKNGYGYTF. CDR3 coding DNA: TGTGCCGTCTCGAAAAACGGCTATGGCTACACCTTC.

The rearrangement joins TRBV6-5 to TRBJ1-6; 10 nucleotides match TRBD1. Germline trimming cut 6 bases from V and 7 bases from J; bases unmatched to any gene: 3. CDR1 is MNHEY and CDR2 is SVGAGI in the germline V gene. This CDR3 contains 14 residues. CDR3 sequence: CASRGTGENSPLHF. CDR3 nucleotides: TGTGCCAGCAGAGGGACAGGGGAGAATTCACCCCTCCACTTT.

This clone was recorded only once. The rearrangement uses TRBV18 and TRBJ2-7, with D possibly matching TRBD2 (5 bases). This CDR3 spans 15 amino acids. From germline, CDR1 is KGHSH and CDR2 LQKENI. V was pared by 4 bases and J by 5 bases, with 18 bases between. The DNA for the CDR3 is TGTGCCAGCTCACTGACTACAGCAGGCGGCAACGAGCAGTACTTC. This gives the protein CASSLTTAGGNEQYF.

The chain joins TRBV18 to TRBJ1-5; 8 nucleotides match TRBD1. The CDR3 extends over 16 amino acids. The V gene's germline CDR1 is KGHSH and CDR2 LQKENI. The J segment lost 0 bases and the V segment lost 4 bases, leaving 5 bases of the junction unmatched. CDR3 amino acids: CASSRGTGDSNQPQHF. The CDR3 nucleotides are TGTGCCAGCTCACGCGGGACAGGTGATAGCAATCAGCCCCAGCATTTT.

This clone has just a few counts. V is TRBV30 and J is TRBJ1-4, with a tentative D call TRBD1 (6 bases). Germline V lookup: CDR1 GTSNPN, CDR2 SVGIG (reference sequence). The CDR3 is 14 residues long. V lost 4 bases and J 4 bases, leaving 13 bases between the germline ends. In DNA, the CDR3 is TGTGCCTGGAACAGCCGGGACAATAATGAAAAACTGTTTTTT. Translated: CAWNSRDNNEKLFF.

The V and J genes are TRBV6-5 and TRBJ1-2; D is possibly TRBD1 (6 bases). The CDR3 sequence is 15 residues long. CDR1 MNHEY and CDR2 SVGAGI come from the germline V gene. Trimming took off 0 bases at V and 2 bases at J, with 10 bases between the two ends. CDR3 in amino acids: CASSYSGTINYGYTF. The DNA of the CDR3 is TGTGCCAGCAGTTACTCCGGGACAATAAACTATGGCTACACCTTC.

This clone was seen a single time. This sequence joins TRBV10-3 and TRBJ1-2, with 8 bases matching TRBD1. The CDR3 is 15 amino acids. Trimming cost V 5 bases and J 4 bases; bases outside gene matches: 9. CDR1 ENHRY and CDR2 SYGVKD come from the germline V gene. CDR3 sequence (DNA): TGTGCCATCAGTCCCCGGGACAGGACGGCCTATGGCTACACCTTC. Residues: CAISPRDRTAYGYTF.

The chain combines TRBV6-5 with TRBJ2-1; TRBD2 aligns across 7 bases. The CDR3 has 13 amino acids. V was clipped by 7 bases and J by 4 bases; unmatched bases: 4. CDR1 is MNHEY and CDR2 is SVGAGI in the germline V gene. The CDR3 nucleotides are TGTGCCAGCAACCCGGGACTATACAATGAGCAGTTCTTC. Residues: CASNPGLYNEQFF.

This CDR3 is CASRTSGRDTQYF. The CDR3 region has the DNA TGTGCCAGCCGGACTAGCGGGAGAGATACGCAGTATTTT. V and J are TRBV6-5 and TRBJ2-3; 13 bases map to TRBD2. This CDR3 contains 13 residues. CDR1 and CDR2 (germline): MNHEY, SVGAGI. V shed 8 bases, J shed 5 bases, and the junction held 1 base outside the gene matches.

This chain uses TRBV12-3 or TRBV12-4 with TRBJ2-2, with D maybe TRBD1 (6 bases). The CDR3 sequence is 13 residues long. Trimming took off 6 bases at V and 6 bases at J, with 11 bases between the two ends. The CDR3 reads CASRTRGSGELFF. The CDR3 nucleotides are TGTGCCAGCAGAACCAGGGGATCCGGGGAGCTGTTTTTT.

The DNA of the CDR3 is TGTGCCAGCTCACCACCGGGCCAAGATCAGCCCCAGCATTTT. Protein sequence: CASSPPGQDQPQHF. The genes are TRBV18 and TRBJ1-5; D ambiguous. With 0 bases removed from V and 5 bases from J, the gap between germline ends came to 8 bases. There are 14 residues in the CDR3. Per germline, CDR1 KGHSH and CDR2 LQKENI.

The J gene is TRBJ2-1, the V gene TRBV19; a weak D match, TRBD2 (5 bases). The CDR3 has 15 amino acids. Germline V gives CDR1 LNHDA, CDR2 SQIVND (reference sequence). The ends were cut back, 3 bases at V and 8 bases at J, with 17 bases in the middle. The CDR3, as DNA: TGTGCCAGTAGTATCGGGGTTCACCTGTCAGATGAGCAGTTCTTC. Its translation: CASSIGVHLSDEQFF.

The CDR3 bases are TGTGCCAGCAGGAAGGACAGGACGAACACCGGGGAGCTGTTTTTT. Translating it yields CASRKDRTNTGELFF. The genes are TRBV6-5 and TRBJ2-2, with TRBD1 identical over 7 bases. Germline CDR1 and CDR2: MNHEY and SVGAGI. After removal of 6 bases from V and 0 bases from J, the junction contained 4 bases not matched to a gene. The CDR3 covers 15 residues.

A few counts support this clone. V usage is TRBV4-2 and J usage is TRBJ2-1; a weak D match, TRBD1 (6 bases). V lost 4 bases and J 0 bases, leaving 13 bases between the germline ends. The germline V gene has CDR1 LGHNA and CDR2 YNFKEQ. CDR3 length: 16 residues. The CDR3 loop reads CASSPSEGGSYNEQFF. DNA of the CDR3: TGTGCCAGCAGCCCTTCCGAAGGGGGCTCCTACAATGAGCAGTTCTTC.

V usage is TRBV24-1 and J usage is TRBJ2-1; TRBD1 might be the D (5 bases). V was trimmed by 7 bases and J by 5 bases, leaving 11 bases between them. CDR3 length equals 13 residues. The V gene's germline CDR1 is KGHDR and CDR2 SFDVKD. The CDR3 region has the DNA TGTGCCACCAGCCGAGACAGAAACAATGAGCAGTTCTTC. Translation gives CATSRDRNNEQFF.

The gene calls are TRBV10-2 and TRBJ1-2; tentatively, D is TRBD1 (6 bases). The V end lost 2 bases, the J end lost 8 bases, and 21 bases lay between the germline ends. The CDR3 covers 16 residues. Germline-derived CDR1 and CDR2 are WSHSY and SAAADI. CDR3: CASSENSRTDLSGYTF. The DNA of the CDR3 is TGCGCCAGCAGTGAGAACTCCAGGACAGACCTCTCCGGCTACACCTTC.